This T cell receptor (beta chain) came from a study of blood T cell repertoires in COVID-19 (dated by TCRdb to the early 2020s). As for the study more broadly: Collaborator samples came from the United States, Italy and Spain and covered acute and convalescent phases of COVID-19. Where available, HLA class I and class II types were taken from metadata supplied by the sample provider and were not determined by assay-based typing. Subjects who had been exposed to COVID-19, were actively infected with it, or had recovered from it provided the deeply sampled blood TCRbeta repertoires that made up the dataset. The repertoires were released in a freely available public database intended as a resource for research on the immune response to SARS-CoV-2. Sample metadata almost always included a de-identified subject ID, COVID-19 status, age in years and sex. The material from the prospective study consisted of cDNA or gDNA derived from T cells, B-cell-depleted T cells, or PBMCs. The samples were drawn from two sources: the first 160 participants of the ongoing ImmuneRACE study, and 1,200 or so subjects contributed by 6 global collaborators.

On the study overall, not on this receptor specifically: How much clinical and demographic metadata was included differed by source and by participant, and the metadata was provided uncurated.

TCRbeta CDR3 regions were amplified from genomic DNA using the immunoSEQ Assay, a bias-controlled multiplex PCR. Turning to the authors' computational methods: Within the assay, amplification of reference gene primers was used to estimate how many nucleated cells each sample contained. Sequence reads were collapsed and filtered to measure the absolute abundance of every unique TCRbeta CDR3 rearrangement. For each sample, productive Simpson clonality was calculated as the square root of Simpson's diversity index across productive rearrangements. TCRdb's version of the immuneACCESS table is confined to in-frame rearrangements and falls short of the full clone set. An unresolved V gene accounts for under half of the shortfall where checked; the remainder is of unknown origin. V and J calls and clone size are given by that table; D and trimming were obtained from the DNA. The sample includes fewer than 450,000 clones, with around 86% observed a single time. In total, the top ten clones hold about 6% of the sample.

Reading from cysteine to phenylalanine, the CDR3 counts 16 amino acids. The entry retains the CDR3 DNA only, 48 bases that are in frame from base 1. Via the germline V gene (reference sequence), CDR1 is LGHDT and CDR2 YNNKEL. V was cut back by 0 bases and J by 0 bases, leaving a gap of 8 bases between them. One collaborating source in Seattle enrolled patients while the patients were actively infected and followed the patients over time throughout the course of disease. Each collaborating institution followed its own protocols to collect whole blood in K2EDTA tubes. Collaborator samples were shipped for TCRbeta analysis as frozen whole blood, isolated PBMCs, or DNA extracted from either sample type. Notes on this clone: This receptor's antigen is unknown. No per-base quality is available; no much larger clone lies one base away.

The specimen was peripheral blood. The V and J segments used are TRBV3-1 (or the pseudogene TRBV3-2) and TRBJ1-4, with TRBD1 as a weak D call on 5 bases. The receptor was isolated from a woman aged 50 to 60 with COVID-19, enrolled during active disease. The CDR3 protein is CASSQDLTATNEKLFF. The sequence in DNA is TGTGCCAGCAGCCAAGATTTGACAGCAACTAATGAAAAACTGTTTTTT.